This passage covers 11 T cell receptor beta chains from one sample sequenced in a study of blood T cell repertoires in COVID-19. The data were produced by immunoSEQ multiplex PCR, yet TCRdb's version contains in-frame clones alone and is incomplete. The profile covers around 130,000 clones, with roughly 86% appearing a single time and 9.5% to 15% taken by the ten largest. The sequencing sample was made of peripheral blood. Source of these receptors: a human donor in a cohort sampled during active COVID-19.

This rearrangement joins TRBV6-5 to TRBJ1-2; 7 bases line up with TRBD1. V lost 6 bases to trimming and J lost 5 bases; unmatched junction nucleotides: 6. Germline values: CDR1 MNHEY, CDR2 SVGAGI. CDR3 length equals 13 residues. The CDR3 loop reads CASRFQGEYGYTF. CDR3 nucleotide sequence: TGTGCCAGCAGATTCCAGGGGGAGTATGGCTACACCTTC.

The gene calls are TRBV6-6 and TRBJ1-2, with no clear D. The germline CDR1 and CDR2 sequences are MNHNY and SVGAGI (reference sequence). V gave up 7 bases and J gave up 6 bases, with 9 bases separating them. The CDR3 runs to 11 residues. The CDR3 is CASTAVHGYTF. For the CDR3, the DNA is TGTGCCAGCACAGCGGTCCATGGCTACACCTTC.

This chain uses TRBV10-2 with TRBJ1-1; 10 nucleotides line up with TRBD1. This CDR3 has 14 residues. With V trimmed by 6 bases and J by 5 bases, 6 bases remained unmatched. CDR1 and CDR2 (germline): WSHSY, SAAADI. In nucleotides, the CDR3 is TGCGCCAGCAGCGGGACAGGGGATCGGACTGAAGCTTTCTTT. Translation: CASSGTGDRTEAFF.

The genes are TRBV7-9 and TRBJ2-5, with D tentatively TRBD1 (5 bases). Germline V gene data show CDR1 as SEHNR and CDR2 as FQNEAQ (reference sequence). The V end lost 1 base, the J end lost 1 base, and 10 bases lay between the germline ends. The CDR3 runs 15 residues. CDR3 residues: CASSLGGTIQETQYF. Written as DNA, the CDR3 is TGTGCCAGCAGCTTAGGGGGCACTATCCAAGAGACCCAGTACTTC.

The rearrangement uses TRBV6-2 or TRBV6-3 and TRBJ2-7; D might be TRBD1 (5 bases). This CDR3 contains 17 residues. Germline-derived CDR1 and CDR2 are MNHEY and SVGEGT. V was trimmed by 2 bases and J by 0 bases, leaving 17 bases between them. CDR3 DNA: TGTGCCAGCAGTTACGGCCAGGGATTTCGAAGCTCCTACGAGCAGTACTTC. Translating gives CASSYGQGFRSSYEQYF.

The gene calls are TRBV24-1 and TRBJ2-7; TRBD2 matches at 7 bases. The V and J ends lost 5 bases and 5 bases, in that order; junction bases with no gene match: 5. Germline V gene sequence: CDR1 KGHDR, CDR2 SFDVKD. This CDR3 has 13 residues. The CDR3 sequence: CATSASGKDEQYF. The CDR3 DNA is TGTGCCACCAGTGCCAGCGGGAAGGACGAGCAGTACTTC.

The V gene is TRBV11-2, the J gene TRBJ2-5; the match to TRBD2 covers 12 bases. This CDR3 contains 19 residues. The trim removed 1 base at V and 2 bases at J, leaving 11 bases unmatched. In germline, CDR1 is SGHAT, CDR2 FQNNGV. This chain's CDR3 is CASSLASSSGGARQETQYF. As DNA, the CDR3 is TGTGCCAGCAGCTTAGCTTCGTCTAGCGGGGGGGCCAGACAAGAGACCCAGTACTTC.

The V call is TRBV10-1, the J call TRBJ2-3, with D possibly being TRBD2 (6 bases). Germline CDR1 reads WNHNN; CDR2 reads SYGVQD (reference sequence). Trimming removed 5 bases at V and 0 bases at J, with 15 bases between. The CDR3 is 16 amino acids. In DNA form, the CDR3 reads TGCGCCAGCAGTCACCGACTAGACCCTAGCACAGATACGCAGTATTTT. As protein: CASSHRLDPSTDTQYF.

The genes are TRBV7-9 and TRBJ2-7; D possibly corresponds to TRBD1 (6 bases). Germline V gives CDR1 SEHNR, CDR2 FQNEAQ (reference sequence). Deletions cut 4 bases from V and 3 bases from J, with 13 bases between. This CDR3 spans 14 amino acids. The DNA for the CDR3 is TGTGCCAGCAGCTCGCCGAACAGGGTCTACGAGCAGTACTTC. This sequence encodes CASSSPNRVYEQYF.

Here the CDR3 reads CASAQGSGNTIYF. The CDR3 coding sequence is TGTGCCAGCGCTCAGGGGTCTGGAAACACCATATATTTT. V is TRBV12-3 or TRBV12-4 and J is TRBJ1-3; possibly TRBD1 for D (6 bases). The V and J ends lost 8 bases and 1 base respectively, with 9 bases between them. The CDR3 totals 13 residues.

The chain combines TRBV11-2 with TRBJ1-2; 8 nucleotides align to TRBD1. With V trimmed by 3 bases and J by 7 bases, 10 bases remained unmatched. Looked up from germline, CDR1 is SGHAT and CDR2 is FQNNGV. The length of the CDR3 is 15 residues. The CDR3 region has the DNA TGTGCCAGCAGCTTGGAAGGGACAGGCCCTTCTGGCTACACCTTC. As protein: CASSLEGTGPSGYTF.